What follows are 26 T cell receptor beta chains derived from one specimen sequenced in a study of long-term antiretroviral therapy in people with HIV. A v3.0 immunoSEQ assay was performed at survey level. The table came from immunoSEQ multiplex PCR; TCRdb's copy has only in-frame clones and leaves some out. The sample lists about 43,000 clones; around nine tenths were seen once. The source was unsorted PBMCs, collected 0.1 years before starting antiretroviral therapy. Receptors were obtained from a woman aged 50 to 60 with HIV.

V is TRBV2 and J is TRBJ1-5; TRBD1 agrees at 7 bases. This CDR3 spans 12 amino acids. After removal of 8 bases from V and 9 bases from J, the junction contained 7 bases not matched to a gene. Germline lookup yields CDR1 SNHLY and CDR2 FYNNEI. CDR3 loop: CASGRDSGPQHF. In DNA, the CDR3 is TGTGCCAGCGGTAGGGACAGCGGGCCCCAGCATTTT.

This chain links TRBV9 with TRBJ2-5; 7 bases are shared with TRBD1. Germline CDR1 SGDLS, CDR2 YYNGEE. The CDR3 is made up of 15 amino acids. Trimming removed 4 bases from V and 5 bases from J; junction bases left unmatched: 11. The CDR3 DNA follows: TGTGCCAGCAGCCCGAGGGGGCACCAGGGGGAGACCCAGTACTTC. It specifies CASSPRGHQGETQYF. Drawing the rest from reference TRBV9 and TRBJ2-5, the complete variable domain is DSGVTQTPKHLITATGQRVTLRCSPRSGDLSVYWYQQSLDQGLQFLIQYYNGEERAKGNILERFSAQQFPDLHSELNLSSLELGDSALYFCASSPRGHQGETQYFGPGTRLLVL.

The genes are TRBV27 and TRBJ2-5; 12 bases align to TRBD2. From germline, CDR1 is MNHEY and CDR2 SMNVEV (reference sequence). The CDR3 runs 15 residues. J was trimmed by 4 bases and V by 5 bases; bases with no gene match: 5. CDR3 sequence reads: CASSPRTSGVETQYF. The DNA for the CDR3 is TGTGCCAGCAGTCCTAGGACTAGCGGGGTAGAGACCCAGTACTTC.

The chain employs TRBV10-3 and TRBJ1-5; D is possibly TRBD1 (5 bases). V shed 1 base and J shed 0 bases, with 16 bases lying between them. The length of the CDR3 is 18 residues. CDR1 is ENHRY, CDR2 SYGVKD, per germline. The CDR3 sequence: CAISEYRTPGTSNQPQHF. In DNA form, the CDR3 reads TGTGCCATCAGTGAGTACCGTACACCGGGGACTAGCAATCAGCCCCAGCATTTT.

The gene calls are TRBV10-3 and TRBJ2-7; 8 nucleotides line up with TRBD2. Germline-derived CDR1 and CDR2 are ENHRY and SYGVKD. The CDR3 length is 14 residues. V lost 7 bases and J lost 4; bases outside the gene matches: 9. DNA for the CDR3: TGTGCCATCAAAATCGGGGGGGCAGGGTACGAGCAGTACTTC. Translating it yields CAIKIGGAGYEQYF.

Here the CDR3 DNA reads TGTGCCAGCAGCTTAGACCCCTCCTACGAGCAGTACTTC. It specifies CASSLDPSYEQYF. The genes are TRBV7-9 and TRBJ2-7; D uncertain. The CDR3 is 13 amino acids. The germline gives CDR1 SEHNR, CDR2 FQNEAQ (reference sequence). Trimming pared 1 base from V and 0 bases from J, leaving 4 bases between.

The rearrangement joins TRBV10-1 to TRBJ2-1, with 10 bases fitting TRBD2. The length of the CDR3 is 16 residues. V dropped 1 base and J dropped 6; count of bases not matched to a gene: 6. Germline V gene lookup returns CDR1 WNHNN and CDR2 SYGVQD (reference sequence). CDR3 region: CASSEWLAGVSNEQFF. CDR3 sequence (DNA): TGCGCCAGCAGTGAGTGGCTAGCGGGGGTTAGCAATGAGCAGTTCTTC.

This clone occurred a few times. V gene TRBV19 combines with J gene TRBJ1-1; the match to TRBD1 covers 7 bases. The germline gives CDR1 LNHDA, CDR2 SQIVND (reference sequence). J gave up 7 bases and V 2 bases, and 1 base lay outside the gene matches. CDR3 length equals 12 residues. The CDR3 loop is CASSIRDSEAFF. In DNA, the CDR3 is TGTGCCAGTAGTATACGGGACAGTGAAGCTTTCTTT.

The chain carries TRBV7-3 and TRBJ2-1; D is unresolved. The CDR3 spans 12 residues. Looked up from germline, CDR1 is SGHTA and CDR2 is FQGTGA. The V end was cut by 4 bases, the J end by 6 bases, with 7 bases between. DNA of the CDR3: TGTGCCAGCAGCTCCACCTCCAATGAGCAGTTCTTC. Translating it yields CASSSTSNEQFF.

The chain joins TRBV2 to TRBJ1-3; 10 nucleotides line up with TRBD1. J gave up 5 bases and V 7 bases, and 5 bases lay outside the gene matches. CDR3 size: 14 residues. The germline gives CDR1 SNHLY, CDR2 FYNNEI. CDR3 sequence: CASTKGQGRNTIYF. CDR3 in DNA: TGTGCCAGCACCAAGGGACAGGGGAGAAACACCATATATTTT.

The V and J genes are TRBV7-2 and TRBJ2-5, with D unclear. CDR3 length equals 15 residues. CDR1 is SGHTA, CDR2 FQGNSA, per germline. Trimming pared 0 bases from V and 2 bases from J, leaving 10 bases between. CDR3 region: CASSLAASIQETQYF. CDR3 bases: TGTGCCAGCAGCTTAGCGGCTAGTATACAAGAGACCCAGTACTTC.

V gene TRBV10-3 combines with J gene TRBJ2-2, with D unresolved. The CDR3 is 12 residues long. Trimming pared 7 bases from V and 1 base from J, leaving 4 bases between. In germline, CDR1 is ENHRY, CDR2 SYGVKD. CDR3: CAIKRNTGELFF. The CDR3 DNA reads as TGTGCCATCAAGAGGAACACCGGGGAGCTGTTTTTT.

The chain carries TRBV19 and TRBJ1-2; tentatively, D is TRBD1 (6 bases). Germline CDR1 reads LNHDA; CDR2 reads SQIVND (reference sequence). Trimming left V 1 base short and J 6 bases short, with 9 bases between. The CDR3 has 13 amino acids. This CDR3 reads CASSIGQVNGYTF. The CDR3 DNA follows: TGTGCCAGTAGTATAGGACAGGTGAATGGCTACACCTTC.

This CDR3 reads CASTLYDGTATGELFF. Here the CDR3 DNA reads TGTGCCAGCACCCTTTATGACGGGACAGCTACCGGGGAGCTGTTTTTT. The chain recombines TRBV27 with TRBJ2-2, with 7 bases matching TRBD1. The V segment lost 7 bases and the J segment 5 bases; nucleotides outside the gene matches: 13. The CDR3 is 16 amino acids. The germline V gene has CDR1 MNHEY and CDR2 SMNVEV (reference sequence).

The CDR3 reads CASSDQVLANYGYTF. The CDR3 coding sequence is TGTGCCAGCAGTGATCAGGTCTTAGCGAACTATGGCTACACCTTC. The chain links TRBV2 to TRBJ1-2; the D is unclear. CDR1 and CDR2 (germline): SNHLY, FYNNEI. V lost 3 bases and J 2 bases, leaving 13 bases between the germline ends. There are 15 residues in the CDR3.

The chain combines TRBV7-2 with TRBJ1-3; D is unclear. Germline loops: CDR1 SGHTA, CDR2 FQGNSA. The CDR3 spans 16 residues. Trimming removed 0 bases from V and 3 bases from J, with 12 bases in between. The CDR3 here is CASSLATTGFGNTIYF. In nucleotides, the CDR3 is TGTGCCAGCAGCTTAGCGACCACCGGGTTTGGAAACACCATATATTTT. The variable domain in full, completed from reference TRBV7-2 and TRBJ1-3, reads GAGVSQSPSNKVTEKGKDVELRCDPISGHTALYWYRQSLGQGLEFLIYFQGNSAPDKSGLPSDRFSAERTGGSVSTLTIQRTQQEDSAVYLCASSLATTGFGNTIYFGEGSWLTVV.

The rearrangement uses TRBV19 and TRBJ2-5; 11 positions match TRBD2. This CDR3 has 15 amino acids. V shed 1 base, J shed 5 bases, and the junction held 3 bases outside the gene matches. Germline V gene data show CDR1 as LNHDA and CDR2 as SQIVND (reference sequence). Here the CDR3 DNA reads TGTGCCAGTAGTATAGTAGCGGGGGGGCCGGAGACCCAGTACTTC. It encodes CASSIVAGGPETQYF.

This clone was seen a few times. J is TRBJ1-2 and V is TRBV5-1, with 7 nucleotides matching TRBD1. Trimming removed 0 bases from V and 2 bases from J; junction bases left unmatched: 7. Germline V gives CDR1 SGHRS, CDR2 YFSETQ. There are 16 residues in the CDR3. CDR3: CASSLVPLTGNYGYTF. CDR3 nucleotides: TGCGCCAGCAGCTTGGTCCCCCTGACAGGGAACTATGGCTACACCTTC.

The CDR3 protein is CAWNEDSNQPQHF. DNA of the CDR3: TGTGCCTGGAATGAGGATAGCAATCAGCCCCAGCATTTT. The chain has TRBV30 and TRBJ1-5; no clear D gene. CDR3 size: 13 residues. Per the germline V gene, CDR1 is GTSNPN and CDR2 is SVGIG (reference sequence). Trimming removed 4 bases at V and 0 bases at J, with 7 bases between.

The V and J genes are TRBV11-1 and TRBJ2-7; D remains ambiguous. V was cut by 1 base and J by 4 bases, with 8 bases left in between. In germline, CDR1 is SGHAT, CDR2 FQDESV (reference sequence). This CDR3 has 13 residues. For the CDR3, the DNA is TGTGCCAGCAGCTTAGACCTTATTTACGAGCAGTACTTC. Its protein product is CASSLDLIYEQYF.

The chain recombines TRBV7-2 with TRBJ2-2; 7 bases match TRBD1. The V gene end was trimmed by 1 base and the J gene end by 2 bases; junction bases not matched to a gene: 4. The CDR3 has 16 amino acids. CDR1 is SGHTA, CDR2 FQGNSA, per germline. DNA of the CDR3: TGTGCCAGCAGCTTAGAGGCAGGGGGAAACACCGGGGAGCTGTTTTTT. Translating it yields CASSLEAGGNTGELFF.

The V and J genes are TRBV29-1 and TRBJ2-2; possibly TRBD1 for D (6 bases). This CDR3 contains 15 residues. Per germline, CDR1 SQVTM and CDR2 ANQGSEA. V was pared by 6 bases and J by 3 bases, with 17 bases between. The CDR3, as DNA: TGCAGCGTGCAGACAGGATTGGGAGACACCGGGGAGCTGTTTTTT. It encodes CSVQTGLGDTGELFF.

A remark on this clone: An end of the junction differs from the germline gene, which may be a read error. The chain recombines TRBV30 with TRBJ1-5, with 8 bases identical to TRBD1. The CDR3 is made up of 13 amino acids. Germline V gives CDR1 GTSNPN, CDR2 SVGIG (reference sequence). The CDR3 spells CAWNGQGNQPQHF. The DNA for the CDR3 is TGTGCCTGGAACGGACAGGGCAACCAGCCCCAGCATTTT.

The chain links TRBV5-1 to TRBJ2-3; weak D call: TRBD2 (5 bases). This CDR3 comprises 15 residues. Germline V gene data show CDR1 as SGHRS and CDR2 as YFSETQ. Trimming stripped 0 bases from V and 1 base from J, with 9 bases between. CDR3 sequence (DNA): TGCGCCAGCAGCTTGGAGGGAGCTGGCACAGATACGCAGTATTTT. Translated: CASSLEGAGTDTQYF.

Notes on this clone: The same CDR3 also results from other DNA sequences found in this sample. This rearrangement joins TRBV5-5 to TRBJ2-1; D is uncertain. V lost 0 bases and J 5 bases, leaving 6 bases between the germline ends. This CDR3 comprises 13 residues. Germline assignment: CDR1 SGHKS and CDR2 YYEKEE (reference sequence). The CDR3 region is CASSLGPDNEQFF. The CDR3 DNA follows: TGTGCCAGCAGCTTGGGTCCCGACAATGAGCAGTTCTTC.

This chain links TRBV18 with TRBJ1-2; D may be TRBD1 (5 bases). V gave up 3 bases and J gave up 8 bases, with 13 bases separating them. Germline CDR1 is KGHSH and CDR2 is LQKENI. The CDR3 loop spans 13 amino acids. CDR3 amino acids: CASSPGGSGGYTF. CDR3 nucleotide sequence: TGTGCCAGCTCACCGGGGGGGAGTGGCGGCTACACCTTC.